One and the same sample provided the 8 T cell receptor beta chains below, sequenced in a study of vaccination and CD4 T cells after COVID-19. Treatment specified: roughly nine-day PBMC culture with coronavirus spike peptide pools or control peptides (ViraFEST assay). Which antigens these TCRs recognize remains unknown. The Oncomine TCR Beta short-read assay was what sequenced the DNA obtained from cultured CD4+ T cells. A single record per CDR3 protein comes from TCRdb applying MiXCR to the PCR reads. The repertoire holds some 12,000 distinct CDR3 sequences, with approximately 46% as singletons. Source material: CD4+ T cells from blood, cultured in vitro. The receptor source for this set is a human donor who had recovered from COVID-19.

The chain employs TRBV4-1 and TRBJ2-7, with 12 bases lining up with TRBD2. The CDR3 contains 16 residues. V lost 1 base and J lost 5; bases outside the gene matches: 6. The V gene's germline CDR1 is MGHRA and CDR2 YSYEKL. This chain's CDR3 is CASSQGTLAGGHEQYF. The DNA of the CDR3 is TGCGCCAGCAGCCAAGGCACGCTAGCGGGAGGGCACGAGCAGTACTTC.

DNA for the CDR3: TGCAGTGCTACTAACTTCAATTCACCCCTCCACTTT. This sequence encodes CSATNFNSPLHF. The chain has TRBV20-1 and TRBJ1-6; D gene unclear. This CDR3 region has 12 residues. Deletions cut 4 bases from V and 7 bases from J, with 8 bases between. CDR1 and CDR2 (germline): DFQATT, SNEGSKA (reference sequence).

In its sample, this clonotype was seen a few times. The rearrangement uses TRBV28 and TRBJ1-2; D is ambiguous. V was pared by 5 bases and J by 7 bases, with 11 bases between. Germline V CDR1 and CDR2: MDHEN, SYDVKM. The CDR3 contains 12 residues. The CDR3, as DNA: TGTGCCAGCAGTCCATTAAGTACTGGCTACACCTTC. Encoded protein: CASSPLSTGYTF.

The chain's CDR3 is CASSDVGLTALAKNIQYF. In DNA form, the CDR3 reads TGTGCCAGCAGTGATGTAGGGTTGACAGCGCTAGCCAAAAACATTCAGTACTTC. J is TRBJ2-4 and V is TRBV6-4, with D perhaps matching TRBD1 (5 bases). V gave up 3 bases and J gave up 0 bases, with 18 bases separating them. Germline V lookup: CDR1 MRHNA, CDR2 SNTAGT. The CDR3 is made up of 18 amino acids.

In its sample, this clonotype was seen a few times. The chain carries TRBV5-8 and TRBJ2-1, with D perhaps TRBD1 or TRBD2 (6 bases each). Germline V gene sequence: CDR1 SGHTS, CDR2 YDEGEE. V lost 7 bases and J lost 10, with 9 bases in between. The CDR3 is made up of 10 amino acids. The CDR3 sequence: CASGGTEQFF. In DNA form, the CDR3 reads TGTGCCAGCGGCGGGACAGAGCAGTTCTTC.

The CDR3 coding sequence is TGTGCCAGCAGTGAAGAGCGGCAGCGACAAGAGACCCAGTACTTC. Translating gives CASSEERQRQETQYF. The rearrangement links TRBV2 to TRBJ2-5; D is perhaps TRBD2 (5 bases). This CDR3 has 15 residues. Germline CDR1 SNHLY, CDR2 FYNNEI. With 1 base removed from V and 2 bases from J, the gap between germline ends came to 11 bases.

The chain is built from TRBV5-1 and TRBJ1-2; D is undetermined. The CDR3 spans 14 residues. Germline V gene lookup returns CDR1 SGHRS and CDR2 YFSETQ. V lost 4 bases, J lost 6 bases, and 16 bases lay in between. The CDR3 coding sequence is TGCGCCAGCAGCCCCCCGGACGCGGGAGATGGCTACACCTTC. Its translation is CASSPPDAGDGYTF.

The rearrangement links TRBV6-2 or TRBV6-3 to TRBJ1-1; D possibly corresponds to TRBD1 (6 bases). Germline V gene data show CDR1 as MNHEY and CDR2 as SVGEGT. V was pared by 6 bases and J by 1 base, with 15 bases between. The CDR3 spans 15 residues. CDR3: CASSHRDTPNTEAFF. DNA for the CDR3: TGTGCCAGCAGCCACAGGGACACCCCGAACACTGAAGCTTTCTTT.